This TCR beta chain was captured in a study of blood T cell repertoires in COVID-19. Study-level information: Spain, Italy and the United States supplied samples that represented acute and convalescent COVID-19.

As handled by the study authors: Estimates of nucleated cell counts were drawn from the amplification of reference gene primers. Sequenced by immunoSEQ multiplex PCR; TCRdb stores in-frame clones only, minus some. V, J and clone size are those of that table, while D and trimming were read from the DNA. The sample lists some 50,000 clones, 85% to 90% occurring once. CDR3 length equals 14 residues. The trim removed 0 bases at V and 4 bases at J, leaving 6 bases unmatched. Per the germline V gene, CDR1 is GTSNPN and CDR2 is SVGIG (reference sequence). Sequenced sample: peripheral blood. V is TRBV30 and J is TRBJ2-7; TRBD2 agrees at 7 bases. This clonotype was obtained from a man aged 35 to 55 with active COVID-19. The CDR3 DNA follows: TGTGCCTGGAGTGTAGGGCGGGAGTATTACGAGCAGTACTTC. Protein: CAWSVGREYYEQYF.